The 10 T cell receptor beta chains below come from one sample, sequenced in a study of radiotherapy plus CTLA-4 blockade in lung cancer (dated by TCRdb to 2016 to 2019). The protocol used for the library was the immunoSEQ multiplex PCR assay. Not all clones reach the TCRdb copy of this immuneACCESS table, which keeps in-frame sequences only. Checked studies attribute under half of the gap to unresolved V genes and leave the rest unexplained. The sample table holds about 68,000 clones, of which roughly 85% were seen once. More than 8.5% of the sample goes to the ten largest clones. The material was peripheral blood, obtained from a patient treated with radiotherapy plus ipilimumab. The source of these receptors is a human donor with non-small cell lung cancer who had a complete response to radiotherapy plus ipilimumab.

This sequence joins TRBV6-5 and TRBJ2-5; weak D call: TRBD2 (7 bases). Germline-derived CDR1 and CDR2 are MNHEY and SVGAGI. This CDR3 spans 14 amino acids. Between the trimmed V and J ends, which lost 5 bases and 1 base, there was a span of 11 bases. For the CDR3, the DNA is TGTGCCAGCAGTCGCGGGGGCTCCCAAGAGACCCAGTACTTC. This sequence encodes CASSRGGSQETQYF.

The chain employs TRBV11-3 and TRBJ1-5; D remains ambiguous. The CDR3 totals 13 residues. In germline, CDR1 is SGHNT, CDR2 YENEEA. V was trimmed by 0 bases and J by 6 bases, leaving 6 bases between them. This CDR3 reads CASSLEGGQPQHF. DNA for the CDR3: TGTGCCAGCAGCTTAGAGGGTGGTCAGCCCCAGCATTTT.

This clone was seen a handful of times. This chain links TRBV5-1 with TRBJ2-7; D uncertain. V was shortened by 2 bases and J by 4 bases, with 4 bases between the two germline ends. Germline values: CDR1 SGHRS, CDR2 YFSETQ. This CDR3 has 11 amino acids. The CDR3 coding sequence is TGCGCCAGCAGCTTTGGGTACGAGCAGTACGTC. Its protein product is CASSFGYEQYV.

In the case of this clone: At one end, the junction sequence differs from germline, possibly due to a read error. The chain couples TRBV9 to TRBJ2-3; D gene unclear. The germline V gene has CDR1 SGDLS and CDR2 YYNGEE. The CDR3 has 15 amino acids. The DNA of the CDR3 is TGTGCCAGCAGCGTAGGAGGTTTTGGCACAGATACGCAGTGTTTT. It yields the protein CASSVGGFGTDTQCF.

V is TRBV21-1 and J is TRBJ2-7; the table gives TRBD1 as D, unverified against the DNA. TRBV21-1 is a pseudogene segment. The CDR3 contains 14 residues. Here the CDR3 reads CASSKAGEGYEQYV. For the CDR3, the DNA is TGTGCCAGCAGCAAAGCAGGGGAAGGATACGAGCAGTACGTC.

V usage is TRBV7-2 and J usage is TRBJ1-2; D is perhaps TRBD1 (6 bases). This CDR3 comprises 15 residues. Germline loops: CDR1 SGHTA, CDR2 FQGNSA. Trimming pared 5 bases from V and 4 bases from J, leaving 17 bases between. Here the CDR3 reads CASSLTRRGVYGYTF. In DNA form, the CDR3 reads TGTGCCAGCAGCCTAACTAGGAGGGGGGTCTATGGCTACACCTTC.

This clone was observed a handful of times. This sequence joins TRBV6-5 and TRBJ1-1, with 9 bases aligning to TRBD1. CDR3 length equals 13 residues. Per the germline V gene, CDR1 is MNHEY and CDR2 is SVGAGI. The ends lost 8 bases at V and 4 bases at J; junction bases unmatched: 5. This chain's CDR3 is CASRDRESTEAFF. CDR3 DNA: TGTGCCAGCCGGGACAGGGAGAGCACTGAAGCTTTCTTT.

This clone was counted a few times. The chain links TRBV5-1 to TRBJ1-3; D is unresolved. The CDR3 runs 16 residues. CDR1 is SGHRS and CDR2 is YFSETQ in the germline V gene. Trimming stripped 4 bases from V and 0 bases from J, with 14 bases between. The CDR3, as DNA: TGCGCCAGCAGCCCAAGTGCGGGGTACTCTGGAAACACCATATATTTT. As protein: CASSPSAGYSGNTIYF.

This chain uses TRBV6-5 with TRBJ2-4, with a weak D call TRBD1 (6 bases). Trimming removed 6 bases at V and 0 bases at J, with 12 bases between. CDR3 size: 15 residues. CDR1 is MNHEY, CDR2 SVGAGI, per germline. The CDR3 sequence: CASRPGQLAKNIQYF. Written as DNA, the CDR3 is TGTGCCAGCAGACCAGGACAGCTAGCCAAAAACATTCAGTACTTC.

The chain has TRBV15 and TRBJ2-1, with TRBD2 matching over 10 bases. V shed 3 bases and J 4 bases; nucleotides not matched to a gene: 6. Germline loops: CDR1 LNHNV, CDR2 YYDKDF (reference sequence). The CDR3 extends over 16 amino acids. The CDR3 region is CATSSWASGSYNEQFF. CDR3 coding DNA: TGTGCCACCAGCAGCTGGGCTAGCGGGAGTTACAATGAGCAGTTCTTC.